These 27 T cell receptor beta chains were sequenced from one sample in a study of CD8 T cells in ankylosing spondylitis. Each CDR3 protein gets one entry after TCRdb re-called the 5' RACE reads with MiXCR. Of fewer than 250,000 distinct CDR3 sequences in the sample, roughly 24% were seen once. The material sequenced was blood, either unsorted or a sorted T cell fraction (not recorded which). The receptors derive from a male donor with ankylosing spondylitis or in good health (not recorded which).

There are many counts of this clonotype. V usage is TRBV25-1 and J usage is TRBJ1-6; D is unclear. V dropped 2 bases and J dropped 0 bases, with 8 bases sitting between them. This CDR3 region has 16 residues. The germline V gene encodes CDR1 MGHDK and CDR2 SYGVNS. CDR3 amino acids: CASSETKSSYNSPLHF. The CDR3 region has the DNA TGTGCCAGCAGTGAAACTAAGAGCTCCTATAATTCACCCCTCCACTTT.

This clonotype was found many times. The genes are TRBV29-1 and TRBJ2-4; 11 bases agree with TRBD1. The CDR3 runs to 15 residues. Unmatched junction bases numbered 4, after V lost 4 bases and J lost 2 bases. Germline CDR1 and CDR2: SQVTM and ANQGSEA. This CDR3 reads CSVAGTGGSKNIQYF. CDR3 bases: TGCAGCGTTGCAGGGACAGGGGGATCCAAAAACATTCAGTACTTC.

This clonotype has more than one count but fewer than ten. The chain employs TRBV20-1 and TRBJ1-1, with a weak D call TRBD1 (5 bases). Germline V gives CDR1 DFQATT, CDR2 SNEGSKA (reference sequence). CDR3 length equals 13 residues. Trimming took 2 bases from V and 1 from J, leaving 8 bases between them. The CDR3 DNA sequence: TGCAGTGCTAGAAAGACAGAGAACACTGAAGCTTTCTTT. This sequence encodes CSARKTENTEAFF.

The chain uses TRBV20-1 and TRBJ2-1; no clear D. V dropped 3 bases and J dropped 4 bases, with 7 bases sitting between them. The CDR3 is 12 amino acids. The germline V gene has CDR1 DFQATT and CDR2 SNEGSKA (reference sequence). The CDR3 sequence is CSARTLYNEQFF. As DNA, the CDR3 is TGCAGTGCTAGGACCCTATACAATGAGCAGTTCTTC.

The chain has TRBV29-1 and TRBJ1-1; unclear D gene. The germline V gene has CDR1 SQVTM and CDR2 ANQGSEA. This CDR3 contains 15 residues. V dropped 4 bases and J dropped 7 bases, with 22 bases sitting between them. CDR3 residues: CSVGVSRLLPGEAFF. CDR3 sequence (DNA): TGCAGCGTTGGTGTGAGTAGACTCTTACCAGGTGAAGCTTTCTTT.

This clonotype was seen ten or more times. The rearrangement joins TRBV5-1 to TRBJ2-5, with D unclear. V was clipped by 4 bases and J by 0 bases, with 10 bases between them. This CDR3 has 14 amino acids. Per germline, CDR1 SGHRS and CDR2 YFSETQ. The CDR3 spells CASSMGGDQETQYF. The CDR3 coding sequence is TGCGCCAGCAGCATGGGTGGGGACCAAGAGACCCAGTACTTC. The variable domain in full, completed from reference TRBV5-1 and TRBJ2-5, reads KAGVTQTPRYLIKTRGQQVTLSCSPISGHRSVSWYQQTPGQGLQFLFEYFSETQRNKGNFPGRFSGRQFSNSRSEMNVSTLELGDSALYLCASSMGGDQETQYFGPGTRLLVL.

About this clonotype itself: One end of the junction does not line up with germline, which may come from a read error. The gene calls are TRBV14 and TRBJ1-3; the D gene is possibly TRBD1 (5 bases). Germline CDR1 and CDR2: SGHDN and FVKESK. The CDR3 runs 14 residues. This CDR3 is CANSLTDSGNTIYF. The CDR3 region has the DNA TGTGCCAACAGCCTGACAGACTCTGGAAACACCATATATTTT.

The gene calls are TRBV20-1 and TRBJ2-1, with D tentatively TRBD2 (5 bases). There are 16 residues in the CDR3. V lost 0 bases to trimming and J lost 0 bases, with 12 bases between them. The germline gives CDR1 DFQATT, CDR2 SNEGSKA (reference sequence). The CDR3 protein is CSAREVTGSSYNEQFF. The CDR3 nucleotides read TGCAGTGCTAGAGAGGTGACGGGGAGCTCCTACAATGAGCAGTTCTTC.

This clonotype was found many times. The CDR3 loop reads CASTTNGGPNSPLHF. The CDR3 DNA reads TGTGCCAGCACAACCAACGGCGGACCAAATTCACCCCTCCACTTT. The V and J genes are TRBV11-2 and TRBJ1-6; D is unresolved. The CDR3 is 15 residues long. The V gene lost 7 bases and the J gene lost 7 bases, with 17 bases spanning the gap. Germline CDR1 reads SGHAT; CDR2 reads FQNNGV.

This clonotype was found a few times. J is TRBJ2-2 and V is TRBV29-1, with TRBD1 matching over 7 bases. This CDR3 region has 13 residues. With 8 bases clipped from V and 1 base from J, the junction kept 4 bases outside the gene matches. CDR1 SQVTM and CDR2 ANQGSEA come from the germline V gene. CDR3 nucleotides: TGCAGCATGAGGGACAGGAACACCGGGGAGCTGTTTTTT. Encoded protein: CSMRDRNTGELFF.

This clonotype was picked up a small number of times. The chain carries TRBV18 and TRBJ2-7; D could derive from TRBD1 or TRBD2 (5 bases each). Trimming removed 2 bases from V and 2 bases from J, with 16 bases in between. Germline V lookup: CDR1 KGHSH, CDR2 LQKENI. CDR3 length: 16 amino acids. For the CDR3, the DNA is TGTGCCAGCTCACCAGTAGGGGCTAGCACCGCCTACGAGCAGTACTTC. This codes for CASSPVGASTAYEQYF.

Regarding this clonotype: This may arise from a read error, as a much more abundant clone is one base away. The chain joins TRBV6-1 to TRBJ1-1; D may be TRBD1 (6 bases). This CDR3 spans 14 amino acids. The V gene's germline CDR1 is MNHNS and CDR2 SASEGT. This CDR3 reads CATSEVGRGTEAFF. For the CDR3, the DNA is TGTGCCACCAGTGAAGTCGGCAGGGGCACTGAAGCTTTCTTT.

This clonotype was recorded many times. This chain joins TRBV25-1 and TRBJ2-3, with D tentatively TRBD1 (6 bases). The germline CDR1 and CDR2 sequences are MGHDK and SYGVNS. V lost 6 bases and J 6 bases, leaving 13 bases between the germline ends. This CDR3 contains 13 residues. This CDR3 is CASSITGTDTQYF. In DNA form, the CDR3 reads TGTGCCAGCAGCATCACAGGGACCGATACGCAGTATTTT.

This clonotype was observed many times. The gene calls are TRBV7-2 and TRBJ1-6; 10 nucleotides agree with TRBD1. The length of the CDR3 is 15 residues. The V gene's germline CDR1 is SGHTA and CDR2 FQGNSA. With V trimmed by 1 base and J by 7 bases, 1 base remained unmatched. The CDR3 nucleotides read TGTGCCAGCAGCTTAGGGGGACAGGGGAATTCACCCCTCCACTTT. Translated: CASSLGGQGNSPLHF. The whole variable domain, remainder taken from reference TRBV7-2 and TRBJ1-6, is GAGVSQSPSNKVTEKGKDVELRCDPISGHTALYWYRQSLGQGLEFLIYFQGNSAPDKSGLPSDRFSAERTGGSVSTLTIQRTQQEDSAVYLCASSLGGQGNSPLHFGNGTRLTVT.

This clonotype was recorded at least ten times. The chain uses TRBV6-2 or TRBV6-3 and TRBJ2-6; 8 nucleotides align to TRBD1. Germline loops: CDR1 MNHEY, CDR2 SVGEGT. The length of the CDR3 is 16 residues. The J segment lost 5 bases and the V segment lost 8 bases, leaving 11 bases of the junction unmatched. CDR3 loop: CASGSQGARWANVLTF. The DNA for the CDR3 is TGTGCCAGCGGATCGCAGGGGGCCCGATGGGCCAACGTCCTGACTTTC.

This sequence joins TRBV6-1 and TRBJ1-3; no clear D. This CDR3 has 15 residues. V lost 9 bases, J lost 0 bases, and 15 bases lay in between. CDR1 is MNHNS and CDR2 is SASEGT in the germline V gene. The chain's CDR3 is CASADGRPSGNTIYF. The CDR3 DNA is TGTGCCAGTGCGGACGGGCGGCCCTCTGGAAACACCATATATTTT.

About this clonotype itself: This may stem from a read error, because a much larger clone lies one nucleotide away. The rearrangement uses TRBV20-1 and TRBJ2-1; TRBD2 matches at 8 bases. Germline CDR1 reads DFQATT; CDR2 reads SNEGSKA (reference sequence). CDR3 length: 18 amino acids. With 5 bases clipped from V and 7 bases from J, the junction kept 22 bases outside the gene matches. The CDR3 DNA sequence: TGCAGTGCTGGTAACCTCCTTCAGGGGAGCGGGAGAACGAATGAGCAGTTCTTC. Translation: CSAGNLLQGSGRTNEQFF.

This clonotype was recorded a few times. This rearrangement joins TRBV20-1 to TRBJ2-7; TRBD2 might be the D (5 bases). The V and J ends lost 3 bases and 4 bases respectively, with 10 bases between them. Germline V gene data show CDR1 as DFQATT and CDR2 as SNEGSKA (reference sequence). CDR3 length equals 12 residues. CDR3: CSASDEGYEQYF. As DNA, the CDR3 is TGCAGTGCTAGTGATGAGGGATACGAGCAGTACTTC.

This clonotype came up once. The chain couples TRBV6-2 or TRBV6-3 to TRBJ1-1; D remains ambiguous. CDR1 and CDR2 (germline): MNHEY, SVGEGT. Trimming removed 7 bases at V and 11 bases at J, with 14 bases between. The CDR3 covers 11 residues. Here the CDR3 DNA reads TGTGCCAGCAACTCCGGGCTGGACGCTTTCTTT. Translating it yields CASNSGLDAFF.

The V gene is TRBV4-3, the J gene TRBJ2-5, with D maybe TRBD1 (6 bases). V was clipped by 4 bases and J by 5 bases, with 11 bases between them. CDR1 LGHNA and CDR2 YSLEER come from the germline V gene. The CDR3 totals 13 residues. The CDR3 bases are TGCGCCAGCAGCCCCGGGACAATCGAGACCCAGTACTTC. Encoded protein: CASSPGTIETQYF.

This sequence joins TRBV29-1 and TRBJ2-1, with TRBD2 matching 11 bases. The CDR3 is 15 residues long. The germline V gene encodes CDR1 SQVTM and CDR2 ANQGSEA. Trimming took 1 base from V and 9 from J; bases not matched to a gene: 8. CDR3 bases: TGCAGCGTTGAAGCCGAGGGACTAGCGGAGGGTGAGCAGTTCTTC. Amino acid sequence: CSVEAEGLAEGEQFF.

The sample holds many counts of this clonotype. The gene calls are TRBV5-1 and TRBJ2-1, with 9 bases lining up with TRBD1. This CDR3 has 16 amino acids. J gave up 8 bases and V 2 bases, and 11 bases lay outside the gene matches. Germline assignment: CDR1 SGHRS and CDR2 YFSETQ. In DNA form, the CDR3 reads TGCGCCAGCAGCTTTGACCCGGGACAGGGTCTCGATGAGCAGTTCTTC. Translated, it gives CASSFDPGQGLDEQFF.

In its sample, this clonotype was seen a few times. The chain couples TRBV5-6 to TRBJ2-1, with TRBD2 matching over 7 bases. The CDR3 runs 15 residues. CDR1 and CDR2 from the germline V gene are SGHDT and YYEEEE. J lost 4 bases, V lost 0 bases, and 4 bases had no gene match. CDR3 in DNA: TGTGCCAGCAGCTTGGGGCTAGCGGAGTACAATGAGCAGTTCTTC. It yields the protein CASSLGLAEYNEQFF.

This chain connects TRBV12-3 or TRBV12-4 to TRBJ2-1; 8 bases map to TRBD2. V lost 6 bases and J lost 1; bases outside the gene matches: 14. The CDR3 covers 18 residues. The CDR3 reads CASRHTLSGGLSYNEQFF. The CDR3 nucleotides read TGTGCCAGCAGGCATACATTGTCGGGGGGGCTTTCCTACAATGAGCAGTTCTTC.

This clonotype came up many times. The CDR3 is CASSPGQGEETQYF. The CDR3 DNA is TGTGCCAGCAGCCCAGGACAGGGGGAAGAGACCCAGTACTTC. This chain connects TRBV7-9 to TRBJ2-5, with TRBD1 matching over 10 bases. V trimming: 5 bases; J trimming: 3 bases; junction bases outside the gene matches: 3. Germline V gene sequence: CDR1 SEHNR, CDR2 FQNEAQ (reference sequence). The CDR3 totals 14 residues.

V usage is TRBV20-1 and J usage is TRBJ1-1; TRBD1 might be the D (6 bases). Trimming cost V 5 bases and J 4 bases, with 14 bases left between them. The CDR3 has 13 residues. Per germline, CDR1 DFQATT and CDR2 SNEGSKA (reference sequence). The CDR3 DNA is TGCAGTGCTTCACAGGGAGGAGGCACTGAAGCTTTCTTT. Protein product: CSASQGGGTEAFF.

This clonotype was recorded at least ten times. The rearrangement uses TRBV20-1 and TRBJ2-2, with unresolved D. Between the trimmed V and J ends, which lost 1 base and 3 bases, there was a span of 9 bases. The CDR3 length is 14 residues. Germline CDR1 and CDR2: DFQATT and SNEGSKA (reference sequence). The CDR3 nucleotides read TGCAGTGCTAGAGGGTTGGCGGACACCGGGGAGCTGTTTTTT. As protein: CSARGLADTGELFF.